Reported below is one T cell receptor (beta chain). Trimming took off 2 bases at V and 3 bases at J, with 8 bases between the two ends. Germline V lookup: CDR1 SGHRS, CDR2 YFSETQ. There are 13 residues in the CDR3. The method was immunoSEQ multiplex PCR; TCRdb's version includes in-frame clones alone and lacks a portion of them. Of about 36,000 clones detected, 93% appear once; the ten largest clones hold approximately 0.38%. The data are from a study of T cell changes during pregnancy in multiple sclerosis. The V call is TRBV5-1, the J call TRBJ1-2; a possible D gene is TRBD1 (5 bases). Sequences were derived from CD4+ T cells from peripheral blood mononuclear cells, sampled in the first trimester of pregnancy. This sequence originates from a female donor with multiple sclerosis, enrolled in a pregnancy study. For the CDR3, the DNA is TGCGCCAGCAGCTTCCAGGGTGACTATGGCTACACCTTC. It codes for CASSFQGDYGYTF.